What follows describes a single T cell receptor (beta chain). What antigen it recognizes has not been identified. Sequence at one end of the junction differs from germline and may be a read error. The data originate from a study of CD8+CD57+ T cells in acquired aplastic anemia (dated by TCRdb to the late 2010s). Regarding the complete study: Extracted DNA from sorted CD4+ and CD8+ cells averaged around 2.9 ug, ranging from about 0.19 to 30 ug. For healthy donor samples, the average read count was about 10 million for CD4+ cells and 11 million to 14 million for CD8+ cells. What the authors observed across the whole study: CD8+ Simpson's diversity did not differ significantly between patients and healthy controls (P=0.060). Roughly 30 CD8+ CDR3 sequences were shared between patients and controls but appeared highly expressed in patients and within their immunodominant clones.

In this study, sorted CD4+ and CD8+ T cells from the blood of healthy subjects and of severe aplastic anemia patients had their TCR repertoires deep-sequenced. Ficoll-Paque density gradient centrifugation was used to isolate peripheral blood mononuclear cells. Before DNA extraction, CD4+ and CD8+ T cells were sorted by FACS or by magnetic beads. Profiling of TCR beta VDJ combinations and CDR3 sequences used genomic DNA as the template. TCR repertoire sequencing was run on an Illumina HiSeq 2000. As for the authors' bioinformatics: Repertoire assessment relied on Simpson's diversity index, CDR3 size and DJ length profiles, and TRBV/TRBJ rearrangement plots. The most abundant DNA sequence in the deep sequencing data was defined as the immunodominant clone. CDR3 amino acid sequences were checked for sharing across subjects and were also compared against the VDJdb database and published repertoires. Using fastp at Q25 and MiXCR, TCRdb reprocessed the public reads and kept productive beta chains. Identical CDR3 protein sequences are pooled into one entry, listed with their most common genes and DNA. In this record, the V and J calls reflect TCRdb's handling and not the investigators' own analysis. The sample profile shows roughly 420,000 distinct CDR3 sequences; under 80% of them were found once. The top ten constitute 3.5% to 4.5% of the sample.

Sample: sorted CD4+, CD8+, or CD8+CD57+ T cells (not recorded which) from PBMCs. The receptor's source is a human donor in good health, serving as a control.

The base sequence is TGTGCCAGCAGCTGGCCGGGACTTGAATCTTTCTTTGAATTT. It codes for CASSWPGLESFFEF. The V and J segments used are TRBV7-2 and TRBJ1-6; the D gene is perhaps TRBD1, from 5 matching bases. According to the germline V gene, CDR1 reads SGHTA and CDR2 reads FQGNSA. Including cysteine and phenylalanine, the CDR3 has 14 amino acids. Only the CDR3 part of the read is kept: 42 bases, read in frame from the first base.